These 29 T cell receptor beta chains were sequenced from one sample in a study of T cell repertoires in urothelial bladder cancer (dated by TCRdb to the late 2010s). Library preparation employed the immunoSEQ multiplex PCR assay. Not all clones reach the TCRdb copy of this immuneACCESS table, which keeps in-frame sequences only. Checked studies attribute under half of the gap to unresolved V genes and leave the rest unexplained. Here the sample has about 14,000 clones; 66% occur a single time. The ten largest clones add up to about 8.1% of the sample. The material sequenced was tumor-infiltrating cells from bladder cancer. The receptors here all came from a human donor with urothelial carcinoma.

The chain recombines TRBV30 with TRBJ2-6; D gene unclear. CDR1 GTSNPN and CDR2 SVGIG come from the germline V gene (reference sequence). The V end was cut by 0 bases, the J end by 0 bases, with 6 bases between. The CDR3 has 15 residues. CDR3: CAWSVGSSGANVLTF. The CDR3 region has the DNA TGTGCCTGGAGTGTGGGCAGCTCTGGGGCCAACGTCCTGACTTTC. Full variable domain (rest looked up from reference TRBV30 and TRBJ2-6): SQTIHQWPATLVQPVGSPLSLECTVEGTSNPNLYWYRQAAGRGLQLLFYSVGIGQISSEVPQNLSASRPQDRQFILSSKKLLLSDSGFYLCAWSVGSSGANVLTFGAGSRLTVL.

The J gene is TRBJ2-1, the V gene TRBV11-2, with 13 positions matching TRBD2. Germline CDR1 reads SGHAT; CDR2 reads FQNNGV. The V segment lost 2 bases and the J segment 4 bases; nucleotides outside the gene matches: 11. This CDR3 comprises 19 residues. The CDR3 region is CASSLRGLAGTKRYNEQFF. In DNA form, the CDR3 reads TGTGCCAGCAGCTTAAGGGGACTAGCGGGGACTAAAAGGTACAATGAGCAGTTCTTC.

This chain connects TRBV27 to TRBJ2-3; 10 bases line up with TRBD2. The ends lost 2 bases at V and 5 bases at J; junction bases unmatched: 7. CDR1 MNHEY and CDR2 SMNVEV come from the germline V gene (reference sequence). The CDR3 is made up of 16 amino acids. The CDR3 is CASSLGAGGPRDTQYF. In DNA, the CDR3 is TGTGCCAGCAGTTTAGGAGCGGGGGGGCCCCGAGATACGCAGTATTTT.

This chain links TRBV6-5 with TRBJ2-5; TRBD2 matches 8 bases. CDR3 length: 15 residues. Germline assignment: CDR1 MNHEY and CDR2 SVGAGI. V shed 6 bases and J 5 bases; nucleotides not matched to a gene: 11. In DNA, the CDR3 is TGTGCCAGCAGGGACCCCCGACGGGGGGGGGAGACCCAGTACTTC. It encodes CASRDPRRGGETQYF.

V is TRBV19 and J is TRBJ2-6; D is uncertain. This CDR3 is built from 16 residues. Germline values: CDR1 LNHDA, CDR2 SQIVND (reference sequence). Trimming left V 0 bases short and J 0 bases short, with 6 bases between. The CDR3: CASSIEQISGANVLTF. CDR3 coding DNA: TGTGCCAGTAGTATAGAACAGATCTCTGGGGCCAACGTCCTGACTTTC. The full variable domain, with the rest looked up from reference TRBV19 and TRBJ2-6, is DGGITQSPKYLFRKEGQNVTLSCEQNLNHDAMYWYRQDPGQGLRLIYYSQIVNDFQKGDIAEGYSVSREKKESFPLTVTSAQKNPTAFYLCASSIEQISGANVLTFGAGSRLTVL.

V usage is TRBV25-1 and J usage is TRBJ1-2, with 9 bases fitting TRBD1. CDR3 size: 17 residues. V lost 1 base to trimming and J lost 4 bases; unmatched junction nucleotides: 10. In germline, CDR1 is MGHDK, CDR2 SYGVNS. CDR3 sequence (DNA): TGTGCCAGCAGTGAATTTACCGGGACAGGGTCCTTCTATGGCTACACCTTC. Translation: CASSEFTGTGSFYGYTF.

As concerns this clone: One junction end does not reproduce the germline sequence, and a read error may be involved. This chain links TRBV7-7 with TRBJ2-3; D uncertain. The CDR3 has 16 residues. Germline V gene sequence: CDR1 SSHAT, CDR2 FNYEAQ (reference sequence). This CDR3 is CASSLRVGSSTDTQYF. CDR3 coding DNA: TGTGCTAGCAGCTTACGCGTAGGGTCAAGCACAGATACGCAGTATTTT.

V and J are TRBV7-8 and TRBJ2-7, with TRBD2 identical over 10 bases. The CDR3 is made up of 16 amino acids. The germline V gene has CDR1 SGHVS and CDR2 FQNEAQ. The trim removed 5 bases at V and 1 base at J, leaving 8 bases unmatched. CDR3 loop: CASSAGLAGVSYEQYF. CDR3 nucleotide sequence: TGTGCCAGCAGCGCAGGTCTAGCGGGGGTGTCCTACGAGCAGTACTTC. The whole variable domain, remainder taken from reference TRBV7-8 and TRBJ2-7, is GAGVSQSPRYKVAKRGQDVALRCDPISGHVSLFWYQQALGQGPEFLTYFQNEAQLDKSGLPSDRFFAERPEGSVSTLKIQRTQQEDSAVYLCASSAGLAGVSYEQYFGPGTRLTVT.

The rearrangement joins TRBV7-8 to TRBJ2-5; D unclear. With 4 bases removed from V and 4 bases from J, the gap between germline ends came to 4 bases. This CDR3 is built from 11 residues. CDR1 is SGHVS, CDR2 FQNEAQ, per germline. The CDR3 nucleotides read TGTGCCAGCAGCTCCCTAGAGACCCAGTACTTC. Protein sequence: CASSSLETQYF. Full variable domain (remainder filled in from reference TRBV7-8 and TRBJ2-5): GAGVSQSPRYKVAKRGQDVALRCDPISGHVSLFWYQQALGQGPEFLTYFQNEAQLDKSGLPSDRFFAERPEGSVSTLKIQRTQQEDSAVYLCASSSLETQYFGPGTRLLVL.

J is TRBJ1-3 and V is TRBV6-6; D is ambiguous. The CDR3 contains 16 residues. Trimming shortened V by 1 base and J by 0 bases, and 10 bases separated the two germline ends. The germline gives CDR1 MNHNY, CDR2 SVGAGI (reference sequence). The CDR3 DNA follows: TGTGCCAGCAGTTACTTTGTGGAAGTCTCTGGAAACACCATATATTTT. Amino acid sequence: CASSYFVEVSGNTIYF.

This clone was detected only a few times. The chain recombines TRBV9 with TRBJ1-1; D is unresolved. Germline CDR1 reads SGDLS; CDR2 reads YYNGEE. Deletions cut 0 bases from V and 5 bases from J, with 11 bases between. The CDR3 runs to 14 residues. The CDR3 sequence: CASSVDGRWTEAFF. As DNA, the CDR3 is TGTGCCAGCAGCGTAGACGGGCGGTGGACTGAAGCTTTCTTT.

This clone came up once. J is TRBJ2-7 and V is TRBV6-5; the D call may be TRBD1 or TRBD2 (5 bases each). The CDR3 sequence is 14 residues long. Deletions cut 0 bases from V and 7 bases from J, with 13 bases between. CDR1 MNHEY and CDR2 SVGAGI come from the germline V gene. CDR3 sequence reads: CASSYSGDGGEQYF. The CDR3 DNA reads TGTGCCAGCAGTTACTCTGGGGACGGCGGGGAGCAGTACTTC.

CDR3 sequence reads: CASSFGQANQPQHF. CDR3 in DNA: TGTGCCAGCAGTTTTGGACAGGCCAATCAGCCCCAGCATTTT. The chain employs TRBV6-1 and TRBJ1-5, with 7 bases aligning to TRBD1. This CDR3 comprises 14 residues. Per the germline V gene, CDR1 is MNHNS and CDR2 is SASEGT. The V and J ends lost 5 bases and 3 bases, in that order; junction bases with no gene match: 4.

This chain joins TRBV7-8 and TRBJ1-5; 7 bases map to TRBD1. The CDR3 consists of 15 residues. Per the germline V gene, CDR1 is SGHVS and CDR2 is FQNEAQ. The junction had 3 bases not matched to a gene; V was cut back by 1 base and J by 3 bases. CDR3 DNA: TGTGCCAGCAGCTTAGGGGACAGCCTCAATCAGCCCCAGCATTTT. Encoded protein: CASSLGDSLNQPQHF.

This clone was recorded only once. V is TRBV2 and J is TRBJ2-1; 9 nucleotides match TRBD2. Germline CDR1 SNHLY, CDR2 FYNNEI. J gave up 8 bases and V 5 bases, and 4 bases lay outside the gene matches. There are 13 residues in the CDR3. CDR3 sequence (DNA): TGTGCCAGCAGTAGCGGGGGGTTCGATGAGCAGTTCTTC. It codes for CASSSGGFDEQFF.

This chain uses TRBV19 with TRBJ2-5; TRBD1 matches at 8 bases. Germline V gene lookup returns CDR1 LNHDA and CDR2 SQIVND (reference sequence). This CDR3 contains 15 residues. Trimming took 7 bases from V and 6 from J; bases not matched to a gene: 13. The CDR3 DNA follows: TGTGCCAGTACCCCCGGACAGGGCATTAGGAAGACCCAGTACTTC. Translation: CASTPGQGIRKTQYF.

V gene TRBV6-6 combines with J gene TRBJ2-7, with D possibly TRBD1 on 6 matching bases. This CDR3 has 13 amino acids. With 7 bases removed from V and 4 bases from J, the gap between germline ends came to 14 bases. The germline V gene has CDR1 MNHNY and CDR2 SVGAGI (reference sequence). The CDR3 coding sequence is TGTGCCAGCAAACAGGGTAGCCGATACGAGCAGTACTTC. Protein product: CASKQGSRYEQYF.

Concerning this clone: The DNA is left out, because the CDR3 cannot be placed on it with certainty; the CDR3 is given as TCRdb lists it. V is TRBV27 and J is TRBJ1-1. Germline V gene data show CDR1 as MNHEY and CDR2 as SMNVEV (reference sequence). The CDR3 has 15 residues if both end residues are counted. The CDR3 is CASSSISVWGTEAFF.

The chain's CDR3 is CASSVGWTGVETQYF. CDR3 DNA: TGTGCCAGCAGCGTAGGTTGGACAGGGGTGGAGACCCAGTACTTC. The J gene is TRBJ2-5, the V gene TRBV9, with 9 bases that match TRBD1. This CDR3 region has 15 residues. Per the germline V gene, CDR1 is SGDLS and CDR2 is YYNGEE. V shed 0 bases, J shed 5 bases, and the junction held 5 bases outside the gene matches.

This sequence joins TRBV19 and TRBJ2-2; 8 bases are shared with TRBD2. Germline V lookup: CDR1 LNHDA, CDR2 SQIVND (reference sequence). V lost 2 bases to trimming and J lost 1 base; unmatched junction nucleotides: 0. This CDR3 region has 15 residues. The CDR3 protein is CASSILAGNTGELFF. For the CDR3, the DNA is TGTGCCAGTAGTATACTAGCGGGGAACACCGGGGAGCTGTTTTTT.

The chain joins TRBV27 to TRBJ1-6; no clear D gene. The germline V gene has CDR1 MNHEY and CDR2 SMNVEV (reference sequence). This CDR3 region has 16 residues. With 3 bases removed from V and 0 bases from J, the gap between germline ends came to 9 bases. As DNA, the CDR3 is TGTGCCAGCAGTTTGCGAGGGAGCTCCTATAATTCACCCCTCCACTTT. Residues: CASSLRGSSYNSPLHF.

This chain uses TRBV4-1 with TRBJ2-3; the D gene could be TRBD1 or TRBD2 (5 bases each). This CDR3 region has 17 residues. Germline CDR1 reads MGHRA; CDR2 reads YSYEKL. V was pared by 0 bases and J by 5 bases, with 18 bases between. In DNA form, the CDR3 reads TGCGCCAGCAGCCAAGATTTAAGGGACCCCATCAGAGATACGCAGTATTTT. Its protein product is CASSQDLRDPIRDTQYF.

V and J are TRBV4-2 and TRBJ2-3; D is uncertain. The CDR3 is made up of 13 amino acids. Germline V gene data show CDR1 as LGHNA and CDR2 as YNFKEQ. Trimming stripped 4 bases from V and 6 bases from J, with 11 bases between. The CDR3 here is CASSRPGLDTQYF. In DNA form, the CDR3 reads TGTGCCAGCAGCCGCCCGGGTCTGGATACGCAGTATTTT.

The gene calls are TRBV19 and TRBJ2-2; 13 positions match TRBD2. In germline, CDR1 is LNHDA, CDR2 SQIVND (reference sequence). This CDR3 has 16 residues. Unmatched junction bases numbered 5, after V lost 4 bases and J lost 6 bases. The DNA for the CDR3 is TGTGCCAGTAGTAAACGGACTAGCGGGGGCCCCGGGGAGCTGTTTTTT. Its protein product is CASSKRTSGGPGELFF.

This clone was seen a handful of times. J is TRBJ1-2 and V is TRBV27, with D perhaps TRBD1 (5 bases). The CDR3 spans 16 residues. In germline, CDR1 is MNHEY, CDR2 SMNVEV (reference sequence). V was trimmed by 0 bases and J by 7 bases, leaving 18 bases between them. Written as DNA, the CDR3 is TGTGCCAGCAGTTTATCAACTTCGACAGCGAGTCTTGGCTACACCTTC. Encoded protein: CASSLSTSTASLGYTF.

This sequence joins TRBV4-1 and TRBJ2-1; 8 nucleotides align to TRBD2. V lost 0 bases and J lost 3; bases outside the gene matches: 4. CDR1 is MGHRA, CDR2 YSYEKL, per germline. CDR3 length equals 16 residues. Here the CDR3 reads CASSQETSGGYNEQFF. The CDR3 DNA sequence: TGCGCCAGCAGCCAAGAAACTAGCGGTGGCTACAATGAGCAGTTCTTC.

This sequence joins TRBV30 and TRBJ1-6; D gene unclear. Per germline, CDR1 GTSNPN and CDR2 SVGIG (reference sequence). The CDR3 spans 13 residues. The ends were cut back, 3 bases at V and 4 bases at J, with 7 bases in the middle. This CDR3 reads CAWRTSYNSPLHF. The CDR3 bases are TGTGCCTGGAGGACCAGTTATAATTCACCCCTCCACTTT.

This clone was seen only a few times. The chain carries TRBV15 and TRBJ1-3; TRBD1 matches 8 bases. The CDR3 has 17 amino acids. With 3 bases clipped from V and 0 bases from J, the junction kept 7 bases outside the gene matches. The germline V gene has CDR1 LNHNV and CDR2 YYDKDF (reference sequence). This chain's CDR3 is CATSSYAGGRSGNTIYF. CDR3 nucleotides: TGTGCCACCAGCAGTTATGCAGGGGGCCGCTCTGGAAACACCATATATTTT.

V gene TRBV7-2 combines with J gene TRBJ1-5; D gene ambiguous. This CDR3 is 15 amino acids long. V lost 2 bases and J 0 bases, leaving 8 bases between the germline ends. Germline V gene sequence: CDR1 SGHTA, CDR2 FQGNSA. The DNA for the CDR3 is TGTGCCAGCAGCTTAAATAGAGATAGCAATCAGCCCCAGCATTTT. Protein sequence: CASSLNRDSNQPQHF.